This TCR beta chain was obtained from a study of blood T cell repertoires in COVID-19. Study-wide context: Acute-phase and convalescent COVID-19 samples originated in the United States, Italy and Spain. PBMCs, B-cell-depleted T cells, or T cells were the source of the cDNA or gDNA that made up the material.

As handled by the study authors: Amplifying reference gene primers gave estimates of nucleated cell counts. This table comes from immunoSEQ multiplex PCR, and its TCRdb copy is limited to in-frame clones, with some not included. V, J and clone size were drawn from that table, and D and trimming were deduced from the DNA. The sample holds hundreds of thousands of clones, about 80% seen once. CDR1 and CDR2 (germline): SGHRS, YFSETQ. V was shortened by 0 bases and J by 4 bases, with 10 bases between the two germline ends. The CDR3 length is 14 residues. J is TRBJ1-2 and V is TRBV5-1, with D possibly TRBD1 on 6 matching bases. Sample: peripheral blood. This receptor was obtained from a man at least 80 years old with acute or convalescent COVID-19. Here the CDR3 reads CASSLGTALYGYTF. CDR3 in DNA: TGCGCCAGCAGCTTGGGGACAGCCCTCTATGGCTACACCTTC. The complete variable domain, with remaining parts taken from reference TRBV5-1 and TRBJ1-2, reads KAGVTQTPRYLIKTRGQQVTLSCSPISGHRSVSWYQQTPGQGLQFLFEYFSETQRNKGNFPGRFSGRQFSNSRSEMNVSTLELGDSALYLCASSLGTALYGYTFGSGTRLTVV.